The 6 T cell receptor beta chains below were found in one sample sequenced in a study of cytomegalovirus exposure and HLA in healthy donors. Vbeta (60) and Jbeta (13) primers were used in the PCR. Sequencing was performed with immunoSEQ multiplex PCR; in TCRdb, only in-frame clones are kept and a portion is missing. Of some 180,000 clones in the sample, 75% to 80% were seen once. The sequencing input was PBMCs. The source is a female donor in good health and CMV-seronegative.

V usage is TRBV5-1 and J usage is TRBJ2-5, with D possibly TRBD2 on 7 matching bases. The DNA end favors TRBJ2-7, so the J call may be wrong. This CDR3 has 16 residues. Germline values: CDR1 SGHRS, CDR2 YFSETQ. This CDR3 is CASSLDGGPNTYEQYF. The CDR3 bases are TGCGCCAGCAGCTTGGACGGGGGGCCGAATACCTACGAGCAGTACTTC.

This rearrangement joins TRBV7-2 to TRBJ2-3; D unclear. The germline V gene encodes CDR1 SGHTA and CDR2 FQGNSA. This CDR3 has 14 amino acids. Trimming shortened V by 3 bases and J by 4 bases, and 11 bases separated the two germline ends. The CDR3 protein is CASSFSSPSDTQYF. The CDR3 bases are TGTGCCAGCAGCTTTAGTTCCCCGTCAGATACGCAGTATTTT.

The rearrangement uses TRBV28 and TRBJ1-4, with D tentatively TRBD1 (6 bases). In germline, CDR1 is MDHEN, CDR2 SYDVKM. CDR3 size: 16 residues. Deletions cut 7 bases from V and 10 bases from J, with 25 bases between. The CDR3 DNA follows: TGTGCCAGCACGGCTTACCCGGGACACCAAAGGGGAAAACTGTTTTTT. As protein: CASTAYPGHQRGKLFF.

This chain uses TRBV29-1 with TRBJ2-3; tentative D call: TRBD1 (5 bases). Germline assignment: CDR1 SQVTM and CDR2 ANQGSEA. V shed 6 bases and J shed 1 base, with 17 bases lying between them. CDR3 length equals 15 residues. The CDR3 loop is CSVERTNWGTDTQYF. The CDR3 nucleotides read TGCAGCGTGGAAAGGACAAACTGGGGCACAGATACGCAGTATTTT.

The chain recombines TRBV6-1 with TRBJ1-3; D is ambiguous. The CDR3 covers 14 residues. The germline V and J ends were trimmed by 5 bases and 6 bases, with 14 bases remaining between them. From germline, CDR1 is MNHNS and CDR2 SASEGT. CDR3 region: CASSISHFENTIYF. In nucleotides, the CDR3 is TGTGCCAGCAGTATCAGTCATTTTGAAAACACCATATATTTT.

The gene calls are TRBV10-3 and TRBJ2-3; no definite D call. V shed 3 bases and J shed 1 base, with 11 bases lying between them. CDR1 is ENHRY and CDR2 is SYGVKD in the germline V gene. The CDR3 is 15 amino acids. The CDR3, as DNA: TGTGCCATCAGTGATCGAGTCCGAGGCACAGATACGCAGTATTTT. This gives the protein CAISDRVRGTDTQYF.